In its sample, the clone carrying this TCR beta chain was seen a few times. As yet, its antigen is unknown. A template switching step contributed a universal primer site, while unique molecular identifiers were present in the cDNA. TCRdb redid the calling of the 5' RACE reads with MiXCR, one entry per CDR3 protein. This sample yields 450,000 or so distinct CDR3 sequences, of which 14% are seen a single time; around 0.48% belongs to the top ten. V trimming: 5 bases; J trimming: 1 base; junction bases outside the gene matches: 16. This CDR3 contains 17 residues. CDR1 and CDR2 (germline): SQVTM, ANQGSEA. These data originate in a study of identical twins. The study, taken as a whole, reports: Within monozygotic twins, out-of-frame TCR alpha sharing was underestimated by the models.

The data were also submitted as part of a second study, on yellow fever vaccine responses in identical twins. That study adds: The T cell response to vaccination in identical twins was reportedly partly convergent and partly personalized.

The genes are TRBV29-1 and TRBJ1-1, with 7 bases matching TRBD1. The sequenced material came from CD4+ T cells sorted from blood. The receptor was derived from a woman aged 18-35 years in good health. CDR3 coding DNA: TGCAGCGTTCTATCTAAGAAACACCGGGACAGGAACACTGAAGCTTTCTTT. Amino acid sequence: CSVLSKKHRDRNTEAFF.